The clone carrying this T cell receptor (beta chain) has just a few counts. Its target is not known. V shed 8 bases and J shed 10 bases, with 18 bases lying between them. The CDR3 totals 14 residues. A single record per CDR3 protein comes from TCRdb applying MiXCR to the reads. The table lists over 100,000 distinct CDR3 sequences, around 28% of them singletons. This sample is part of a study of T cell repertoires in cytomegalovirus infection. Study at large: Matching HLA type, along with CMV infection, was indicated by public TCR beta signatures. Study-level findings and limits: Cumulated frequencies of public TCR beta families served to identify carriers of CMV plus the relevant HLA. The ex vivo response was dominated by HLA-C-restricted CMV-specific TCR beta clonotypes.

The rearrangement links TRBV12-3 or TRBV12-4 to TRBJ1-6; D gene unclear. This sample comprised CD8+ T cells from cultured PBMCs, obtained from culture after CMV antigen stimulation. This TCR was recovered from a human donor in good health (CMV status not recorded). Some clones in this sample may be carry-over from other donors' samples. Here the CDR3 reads CASPRAGPGSPLHF. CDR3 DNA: TGTGCCAGCCCCCGGGCCGGTCCGGGGTCACCCCTCCACTTT.